The 9 T cell receptor beta chains below come from one sample, sequenced in a study of shared clonotypes between healthy human individuals. TCRdb keeps only in-frame clones here, not all; method: immunoSEQ multiplex PCR. The sample records about 2.4 million clones, under 95% being singletons. The specimen sequenced was naive CD4+ T cells from PBMCs. As for subset: CD45RA+ positively selected. These receptors all come from a man between 18 and 35 years old in good health. Some clones in this sample may be carry-over from other donors' samples.

CDR3 in DNA: TGTGCCAGCATAAGGACTAGCGGGACCACCGGGGAGCTGTTTTTT. Amino acid sequence: CASIRTSGTTGELFF. The chain joins TRBV6-1 to TRBJ2-2; TRBD2 matches at 12 bases. The CDR3 runs to 15 residues. The junction had 4 bases not matched to a gene; V was cut back by 7 bases and J by 4 bases. In germline, CDR1 is MNHNS, CDR2 SASEGT.

The CDR3 sequence: CASRPRGGEAFF. DNA for the CDR3: TGTGCCAGCAGACCTAGGGGTGGTGAAGCTTTCTTT. The J gene is TRBJ1-1, the V gene TRBV5-8; possibly TRBD1 for D (5 bases). Germline V lookup: CDR1 SGHTS, CDR2 YDEGEE. CDR3 size: 12 residues. With 5 bases removed from V and 7 bases from J, the gap between germline ends came to 12 bases.

A single count supports this clone. V gene TRBV28 combines with J gene TRBJ1-2, with 7 positions matching TRBD1. Germline CDR1 reads MDHEN; CDR2 reads SYDVKM. Losses at the gene ends were 8 bases for V and 4 bases for J; bases not matched to a gene: 7. The CDR3 has 13 residues. The DNA for the CDR3 is TGTGCCAGCGACAGACAGGGCGGCTATGGCTACACCTTC. Protein product: CASDRQGGYGYTF.

CDR3 coding DNA: TGTGCCAGCAGTTACTCGACAATTAGCAATGAGCAGTTCTTC. Its translation: CASSYSTISNEQFF. V usage is TRBV6-6 and J usage is TRBJ2-1; D uncertain. The ends were cut back, 0 bases at V and 6 bases at J, with 9 bases in the middle. This CDR3 is built from 14 residues. Germline V lookup: CDR1 MNHNY, CDR2 SVGAGI (reference sequence).

The chain employs TRBV2 and TRBJ2-1; D unclear. V was cut by 4 bases and J by 2 bases, with 9 bases left in between. Germline-derived CDR1 and CDR2 are SNHLY and FYNNEI. This CDR3 region has 14 residues. This chain's CDR3 is CASSVLLAYNEQFF. The DNA of the CDR3 is TGTGCCAGCAGTGTTTTGCTAGCCTACAATGAGCAGTTCTTC.

The chain combines TRBV30 with TRBJ2-5; D possibly corresponds to TRBD2 (5 bases). Germline lookup yields CDR1 GTSNPN and CDR2 SVGIG (reference sequence). The CDR3 has 15 residues. Trimming pared 1 base from V and 5 bases from J, leaving 17 bases between. The CDR3 loop reads CAWSGGFSSLETQYF. CDR3 coding DNA: TGTGCCTGGAGTGGGGGATTTTCTAGCTTGGAGACCCAGTACTTC.

This chain links TRBV5-1 with TRBJ1-5; 8 bases match TRBD1. The V segment lost 0 bases and the J segment 7 bases; nucleotides outside the gene matches: 6. The CDR3 is made up of 15 amino acids. CDR1 and CDR2 from the germline V gene are SGHRS and YFSETQ. This chain's CDR3 is CASSLDRGGGQPQHF. The CDR3 DNA follows: TGCGCCAGCAGCTTGGACAGGGGGGGCGGACAGCCCCAGCATTTT.

The chain has TRBV7-3 and TRBJ2-7; D may be TRBD1 (6 bases). Per germline, CDR1 SGHTA and CDR2 FQGTGA. V was cut by 1 base and J by 3 bases, with 10 bases left in between. The CDR3 runs to 14 residues. The CDR3 region is CASSLRQGNYEQYF. CDR3 nucleotides: TGTGCCAGCAGCTTAAGGCAGGGGAACTACGAGCAGTACTTC.

The chain has TRBV28 and TRBJ2-5; D may correspond to TRBD1 or TRBD2 (5 bases each). There are 14 residues in the CDR3. Germline lookup yields CDR1 MDHEN and CDR2 SYDVKM. The V end was cut by 9 bases, the J end by 6 bases, with 20 bases between. DNA for the CDR3: TGTGCCAGTCAACTAGGGAGAAAGGGACAGACCCAGTACTTC. It is translated as CASQLGRKGQTQYF.